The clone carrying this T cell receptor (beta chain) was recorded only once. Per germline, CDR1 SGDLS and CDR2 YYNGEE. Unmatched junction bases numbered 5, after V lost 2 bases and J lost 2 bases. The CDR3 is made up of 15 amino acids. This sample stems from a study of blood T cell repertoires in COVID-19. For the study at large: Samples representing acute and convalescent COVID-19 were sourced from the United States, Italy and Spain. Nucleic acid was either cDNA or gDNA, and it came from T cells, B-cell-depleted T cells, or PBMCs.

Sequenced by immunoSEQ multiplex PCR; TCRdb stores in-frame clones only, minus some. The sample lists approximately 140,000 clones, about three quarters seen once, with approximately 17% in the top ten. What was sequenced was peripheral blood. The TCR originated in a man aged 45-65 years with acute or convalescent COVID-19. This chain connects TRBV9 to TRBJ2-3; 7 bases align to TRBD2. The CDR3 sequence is CASSVSGGNTDTQYF. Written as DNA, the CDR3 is TGTGCCAGCAGCGTGTCCGGGGGGAACACAGATACGCAGTATTTT.